These 22 T cell receptor beta chains were sequenced from one sample in a study of T-cell reconstitution after alpha-beta-depleted transplantation in children. A TCRbeta library incorporating unique molecular identifiers was prepared. TCRdb independently ran MiXCR on the PCR reads; one entry per CDR3 protein. Among hundreds of thousands of distinct CDR3 sequences listed, 9.5% to 13% were seen once. Sequenced material: peripheral blood, taken 180 days after TCRalphabeta/CD19-depleted stem cell transplant. These receptors were collected from a male patient under 10 years old who had a stem cell transplant for chronic granulomatous disease, so the T cells may come from the graft donor.

This clonotype was seen many times. The J gene is TRBJ2-3, the V gene TRBV20-1; D ambiguous. There are 11 residues in the CDR3. CDR1 and CDR2 (germline): DFQATT, SNEGSKA (reference sequence). Trimming took off 5 bases at V and 4 bases at J, with 7 bases between the two ends. Here the CDR3 DNA reads TGCAGTGCTGCCCGACCAGATACGCAGTATTTT. Translation gives CSAARPDTQYF.

This clonotype has more than one count but fewer than ten. The rearrangement joins TRBV20-1 to TRBJ1-4; no definite D call. The CDR3 runs to 14 residues. The germline gives CDR1 DFQATT, CDR2 SNEGSKA (reference sequence). Trimming cost V 1 base and J 8 bases, with 14 bases left between them. The CDR3 coding sequence is TGCAGTGCTAGAGGGGCCACCCTCGGGGAAAAACTGTTTTTT. Translating it yields CSARGATLGEKLFF.

This clonotype was detected many times. The chain's CDR3 is CASTDSSKPLHF. The DNA for the CDR3 is TGTGCCAGCACGGACTCGTCGAAGCCCCTCCACTTT. This chain connects TRBV7-9 to TRBJ1-6; D is unresolved. Between the trimmed V and J ends, which lost 7 bases and 13 bases, there was a span of 14 bases. The germline V gene has CDR1 SEHNR and CDR2 FQNEAQ (reference sequence). This CDR3 has 12 residues. The whole variable domain, filled in from reference TRBV7-9 and TRBJ1-6, reads DTGVSQNPRHKITKRGQNVTFRCDPISEHNRLYWYRQTLGQGPEFLTYFQNEAQLEKSRLLSDRFSAERPKGSFSTLEIQRTEQGDSAMYLCASTDSSKPLHFGNGTRLTVT.

As regards this clonotype: This may be a read error, as it is one base from a much larger clone. This chain links TRBV9 with TRBJ2-1; 9 bases agree with TRBD1. CDR1 is SGDLS, CDR2 YYNGEE, per germline. This CDR3 is 16 amino acids long. The CDR3 protein is CANSALPGQGINEQFF. In nucleotides, the CDR3 is TGTGCCAACAGCGCCCTACCGGGACAGGGTATAAATGAGCAGTTCTTC.

This clonotype came up many times. This chain joins TRBV12-3 or TRBV12-4 and TRBJ2-5; tentatively, D is TRBD1 (6 bases). V was trimmed by 6 bases and J by 5 bases, leaving 13 bases between them. CDR3 length: 13 residues. The CDR3 nucleotides are TGTGCCAGCAGCCCAGGGGTGTTGGAGACCCAGTACTTC. It encodes CASSPGVLETQYF.

This chain links TRBV7-9 with TRBJ2-7, with D uncertain. The CDR3 is 14 residues long. Trimming shortened V by 5 bases and J by 6 bases, and 17 bases separated the two germline ends. Germline V gene sequence: CDR1 SEHNR, CDR2 FQNEAQ (reference sequence). The CDR3 coding sequence is TGTGCCAGCAGCCTATGGACCGCAGACTTCGAGCAGTACTTC. It yields the protein CASSLWTADFEQYF.

Concerning this clonotype itself: This clone may be a read error of a much larger clone one base away. The chain carries TRBV9 and TRBJ2-2, with D uncertain. Germline V lookup: CDR1 SGDLS, CDR2 YYNGEE. The CDR3 has 13 residues. DNA of the CDR3: TGTACCAGCAGCGTTTTGGGGACCGGGGAGCTGTTTTTT. It is translated as CTSSVLGTGELFF.

Many counts were recorded for this clonotype. J is TRBJ2-3 and V is TRBV10-3, with D perhaps matching TRBD1 or TRBD2 (5 bases each). Trimming shortened V by 0 bases and J by 0 bases, and 10 bases separated the two germline ends. The CDR3 runs to 16 residues. Per germline, CDR1 ENHRY and CDR2 SYGVKD. The CDR3 DNA follows: TGTGCCATCAGTGAGTCGTTCGGGGCGAGCACAGATACGCAGTATTTT. The encoded protein is CAISESFGASTDTQYF.

This clonotype was recorded at least ten times. The chain is built from TRBV7-2 and TRBJ1-5, with a tentative D call TRBD1 (6 bases). V was pared by 2 bases and J by 7 bases, with 12 bases between. The CDR3 loop spans 14 amino acids. The germline V gene has CDR1 SGHTA and CDR2 FQGNSA. The CDR3, as DNA: TGTGCCAGCAGCTTAAAAGGGGGAAACCAGCCCCAGCATTTT. Protein sequence: CASSLKGGNQPQHF.

The chain employs TRBV4-3 and TRBJ2-5, with 8 bases that match TRBD2. Germline CDR1 and CDR2: LGHNA and YSLEER. J was trimmed by 5 bases and V by 1 base; bases with no gene match: 6. This CDR3 is 15 amino acids long. In DNA form, the CDR3 reads TGCGCCAGCAGCCAAGCCGGGACTAGAAGGGAGACCCAGTACTTC. It codes for CASSQAGTRRETQYF.

The chain has TRBV19 and TRBJ1-5; 7 bases map to TRBD1. This CDR3 has 16 residues. Germline V lookup: CDR1 LNHDA, CDR2 SQIVND (reference sequence). The V segment lost 2 bases and the J segment 0 bases; nucleotides outside the gene matches: 4. The CDR3: CASSIQGEYSNQPQHF. CDR3 nucleotides: TGTGCCAGTAGTATACAGGGGGAATATAGCAATCAGCCCCAGCATTTT.

As to this clonotype: This may be a read error, as it is one base from a much larger clone. The rearrangement joins TRBV7-2 to TRBJ2-3, with a weak D call TRBD1 (6 bases). Germline values: CDR1 SGHTA, CDR2 FQGNSA. The CDR3 runs to 13 residues. CDR3 region: CVSSLQGKDTQYF. CDR3 nucleotide sequence: TGTGTCAGCAGCTTACAGGGAAAAGATACGCAGTATTTT.

This clonotype was seen many times. V usage is TRBV10-3 and J usage is TRBJ2-1; perhaps TRBD1 as D (5 bases). The V and J ends lost 3 bases and 5 bases respectively, with 8 bases between them. The length of the CDR3 is 13 residues. Germline CDR1 and CDR2: ENHRY and SYGVKD. The CDR3 reads CAISERGHNEQFF. The CDR3 bases are TGTGCCATCAGTGAAAGGGGTCACAATGAGCAGTTCTTC.

This clonotype was seen ten or more times. The CDR3: CASSLSGTAYEQYF. In DNA, the CDR3 is TGCGCCAGCAGCCTTTCCGGGACAGCCTACGAGCAGTACTTC. The V and J genes are TRBV5-1 and TRBJ2-7, with 7 bases fitting TRBD1. CDR3 length: 14 amino acids. Per germline, CDR1 SGHRS and CDR2 YFSETQ. Losses at the gene ends were 4 bases for V and 2 bases for J; bases not matched to a gene: 6.

This clonotype was seen repeatedly, ten times or more. The genes are TRBV29-1 and TRBJ2-7; no definite D call. Trimming removed 6 bases at V and 2 bases at J, with 14 bases between. Per germline, CDR1 SQVTM and CDR2 ANQGSEA. The CDR3 has 13 amino acids. CDR3 protein: CSVQAPGPYEQYF. The CDR3 DNA reads as TGCAGCGTCCAGGCTCCGGGCCCCTACGAGCAGTACTTC.

Ten or more counts support this clonotype. This rearrangement joins TRBV5-4 to TRBJ2-2, with 10 bases fitting TRBD1. Trimming cost V 4 bases and J 0 bases; bases outside gene matches: 6. Germline CDR1 SGHNT, CDR2 YYREEE (reference sequence). This CDR3 is 17 amino acids long. CDR3 amino acids: CASSPGTGATNTGELFF. The CDR3 DNA reads TGTGCCAGCAGCCCGGGGACAGGGGCGACGAACACCGGGGAGCTGTTTTTT.

Concerning this clonotype itself: This may stem from a read error, because a much larger clone lies one nucleotide away. The chain recombines TRBV3-1 with TRBJ2-3; 7 nucleotides match TRBD2. Germline V gene sequence: CDR1 LGHDT, CDR2 YNNKEL (reference sequence). J was trimmed by 5 bases and V by 0 bases; bases with no gene match: 11. The CDR3 length is 17 residues. CDR3 sequence: CASSQEIAGVHGDTQYF. DNA for the CDR3: TGTGCCAGCAGCCAAGAAATTGCGGGGGTGCATGGAGATACGCAGTATTTT.

This clonotype was observed many times. V gene TRBV7-2 combines with J gene TRBJ2-3; 13 nucleotides agree with TRBD2. This CDR3 contains 18 residues. Germline lookup yields CDR1 SGHTA and CDR2 FQGNSA. Unmatched junction bases numbered 9, after V lost 0 bases and J lost 6 bases. This CDR3 reads CASSLAQLAGGPGDTQYF. The CDR3 DNA reads TGTGCCAGCAGCTTAGCGCAACTAGCGGGGGGGCCGGGGGATACGCAGTATTTT.

This clonotype was seen once. This could be a read error, since a much larger clone is one nucleotide away. This rearrangement joins TRBV4-2 to TRBJ1-1, with D maybe TRBD1 (5 bases). The CDR3 has 16 amino acids. Germline assignment: CDR1 LGHNA and CDR2 YNFKEQ. Trimming removed 4 bases from V and 4 bases from J, with 19 bases in between. The CDR3 coding sequence is TGTGCCAGCAGCCCGGGGCTGAAGCAAGCAAGCACTGAAGCTTTCTTT. Translated, it gives CASSPGLKQASTEAFF.

This clonotype was observed many times. The rearrangement uses TRBV12-3 or TRBV12-4 and TRBJ1-1, with 10 nucleotides matching TRBD1. V lost 4 bases, J lost 4 bases, and 9 bases stayed unmatched. CDR3 length: 16 amino acids. The CDR3 sequence: CASSSPTGTGVTEAFF. The CDR3 DNA sequence: TGTGCCAGCAGTTCCCCCACCGGGACAGGGGTCACTGAAGCTTTCTTT.

This clonotype was seen repeatedly, ten times or more. The V call is TRBV5-1, the J call TRBJ2-3; D remains unclear. Germline V gene data show CDR1 as SGHRS and CDR2 as YFSETQ. Trimming shortened V by 1 base and J by 1 base, and 10 bases separated the two germline ends. This CDR3 region has 15 residues. The CDR3 loop reads CASSLLGRGTDTQYF. CDR3 in DNA: TGCGCCAGCAGCTTGTTAGGAAGGGGCACAGATACGCAGTATTTT.

This clonotype was detected many times. This chain links TRBV9 with TRBJ2-1; D might be TRBD2 (7 bases). Trimming cost V 0 bases and J 2 bases, with 24 bases left between them. This CDR3 is 20 amino acids long. Germline V gene lookup returns CDR1 SGDLS and CDR2 YYNGEE. CDR3 sequence (DNA): TGTGCCAGCAGCGTAGGGCTCGGGGGGCCGAGCGGTTCTCCCTACAATGAGCAGTTCTTC. Its translation: CASSVGLGGPSGSPYNEQFF. Variable domain in full (rest from reference TRBV9 and TRBJ2-1): DSGVTQTPKHLITATGQRVTLRCSPRSGDLSVYWYQQSLDQGLQFLIQYYNGEERAKGNILERFSAQQFPDLHSELNLSSLELGDSALYFCASSVGLGGPSGSPYNEQFFGPGTRLTVL.